This T cell receptor (beta chain) was obtained from a study of blood T cell repertoires in COVID-19. Across the study: The United States, Italy and Spain supplied acute and convalescent COVID-19 samples. Sources were T cells, B-cell-depleted T cells, or PBMCs; the material itself was cDNA or gDNA.

This CDR3 contains 12 residues. V gave up 7 bases and J gave up 8 bases, with 11 bases separating them. CDR1 and CDR2 (germline): MDHEN, SYDVKM. The authors' processing: The authors estimated nucleated cell counts from reference gene primer amplification. Clones were sequenced by immunoSEQ multiplex PCR, and TCRdb holds only the in-frame ones, with some missing. V, J and clone size are those of that table, while D and trimming were read from the DNA. The sample records about 240,000 clones, 85% to 90% being singletons. This chain uses TRBV28 with TRBJ1-4, with unresolved D. Sequenced: peripheral blood. The sequence was obtained from a man aged 60 to 69 with acute or convalescent COVID-19. This CDR3 is CASTTRREKLFF. The DNA of the CDR3 is TGTGCCAGCACCACTCGGAGGGAAAAACTGTTTTTT.